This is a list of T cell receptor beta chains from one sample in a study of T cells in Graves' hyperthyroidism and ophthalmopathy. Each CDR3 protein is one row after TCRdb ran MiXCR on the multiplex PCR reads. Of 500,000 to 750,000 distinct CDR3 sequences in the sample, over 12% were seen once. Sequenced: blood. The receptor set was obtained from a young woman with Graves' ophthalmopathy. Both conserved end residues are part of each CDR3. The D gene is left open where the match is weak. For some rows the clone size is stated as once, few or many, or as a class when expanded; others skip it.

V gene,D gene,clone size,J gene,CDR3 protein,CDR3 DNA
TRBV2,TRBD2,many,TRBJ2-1,CALRAGGFSYNEQFF,TGTGCCCTCAGGGCGGGAGGTTTTTCCTACAATGAGCAGTTCTTC
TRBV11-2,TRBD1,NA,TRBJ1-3,CASSLGTGLHDFGNTIYF,TGTGCCAGCAGCTTAGGGACAGGGCTCCACGACTTTGGAAACACCATATATTTT
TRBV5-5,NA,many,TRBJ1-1,CASRGGGGYTEAFF,TGTGCCAGCAGGGGCGGAGGGGGATACACTGAAGCTTTCTTT
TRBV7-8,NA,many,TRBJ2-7,CASSPESPTGNPWRYEQYF,TGTGCCAGCAGCCCTGAGTCCCCCACAGGGAACCCCTGGAGATACGAGCAGTACTTC
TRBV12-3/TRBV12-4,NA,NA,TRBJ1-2,CANSFVPNYGYTF,TGTGCCAACAGTTTTGTACCTAACTATGGCTACACCTTC
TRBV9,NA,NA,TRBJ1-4,CASSSRVWGWTNEKLFF,TGTGCCAGCAGCTCTAGGGTGTGGGGGTGGACTAATGAAAAACTGTTTTTT
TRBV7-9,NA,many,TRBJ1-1,CASSPPGIQEVGEAFF,TGTGCCAGCAGCCCCCCCGGGATACAGGAGGTGGGGGAAGCTTTCTTT
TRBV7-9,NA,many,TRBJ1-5,CASSRGAGDQPQHF,TGTGCCAGCAGCCGTGGCGCGGGGGATCAGCCCCAGCATTTT
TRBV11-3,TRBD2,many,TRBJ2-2,CASSLQAGAPGELFF,TGTGCCAGCAGCTTGCAGGCGGGAGCCCCCGGGGAGCTGTTTTTT
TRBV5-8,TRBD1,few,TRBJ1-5,CASSRGGGTGGNQPQHF,TGTGCCAGCAGCCGAGGCGGGGGGACAGGGGGGAATCAGCCCCAGCATTTT
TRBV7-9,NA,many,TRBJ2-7,CASSPARGPSSYEQYF,TGTGCCAGCAGCCCCGCGCGGGGGCCGAGCTCCTACGAGCAGTACTTC
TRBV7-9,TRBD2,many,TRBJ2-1,CASSPVGLAGFNEQFF,TGTGCCAGCAGCCCCGTGGGACTAGCGGGATTCAATGAGCAGTTCTTC
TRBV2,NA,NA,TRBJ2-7,CASSPLDSQNSYEQYF,TGTGCCAGCTCACCATTGGACAGCCAAAATTCCTACGAGCAGTACTTC
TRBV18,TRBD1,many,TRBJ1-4,CASSPSGTGNEKLFF,TGTGCCAGCTCACCCTCCGGGACAGGGAACGAAAAACTGTTTTTT
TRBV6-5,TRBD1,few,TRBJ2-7,CASSFSSDRGTYEQYF,TGTGCCAGCAGTTTCTCGAGTGACAGGGGCACCTACGAGCAGTACTTC
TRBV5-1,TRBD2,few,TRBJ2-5,CASRDLLAGEETQYF,TGCGCCAGCAGGGACCTACTAGCGGGAGAAGAGACCCAGTACTTC
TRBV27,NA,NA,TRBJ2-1,CASSLTGSVSSYNEQFF,TGTGCCAGCAGTTTAACAGGTAGCGTGAGCTCCTACAATGAGCAGTTCTTC
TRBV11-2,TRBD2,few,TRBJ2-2,CASSAGEHGELFF,TGTGCCAGCAGCGCGGGAGAGCACGGGGAGCTGTTTTTT
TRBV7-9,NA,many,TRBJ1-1,CASSLVRNAEGKLNTEAFF,TGTGCCAGCAGCTTAGTTCGGAATGCAGAAGGTAAGCTGAACACTGAAGCTTTCTTT
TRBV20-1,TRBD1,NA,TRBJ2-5,CSATTGGTYQETQYF,TGCAGTGCTACAACAGGGGGCACGTACCAAGAGACCCAGTACTTC
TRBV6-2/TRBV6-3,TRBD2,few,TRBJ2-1,CASSRLAGNFNEQFF,TGTGCCAGCAGTCGACTAGCGGGAAATTTCAATGAGCAGTTCTTC
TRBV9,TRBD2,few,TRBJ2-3,CASSIAGLSTDTQYF,TGTGCCAGCAGCATAGCGGGACTTTCCACAGATACGCAGTATTTT
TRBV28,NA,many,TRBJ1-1,CASSPHQGLTEAFF,TGTGCCAGCAGTCCCCATCAGGGGCTCACTGAAGCTTTCTTT
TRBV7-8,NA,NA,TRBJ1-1,CASSLALGTYLDTEAFF,TGTGCCAGCAGCTTAGCGCTGGGGACATATCTGGACACTGAAGCTTTCTTT
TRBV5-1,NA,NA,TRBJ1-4,CASSLTRSGTATNEKLFF,TGCGCCAGCAGCCTGACAAGATCGGGGACTGCAACTAATGAAAAACTGTTTTTT
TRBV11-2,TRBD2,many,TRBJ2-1,CASRIGTSGYNEQFF,TGTGCCAGCAGGATCGGGACTAGCGGGTACAATGAGCAGTTCTTC
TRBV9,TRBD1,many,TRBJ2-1,CASSVGGIRGPPEQFF,TGTGCCAGCAGCGTAGGGGGAATAAGGGGGCCACCGGAGCAGTTCTTC
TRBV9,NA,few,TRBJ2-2,CASSVRGMPNTGELFF,TGTGCCAGCAGCGTCAGGGGAATGCCGAACACCGGGGAGCTGTTTTTT
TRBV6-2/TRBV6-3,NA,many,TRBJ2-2,CASSKGLSTNTGELFF,TGTGCCAGCAGTAAAGGACTCTCAACGAACACCGGGGAGCTGTTTTTT
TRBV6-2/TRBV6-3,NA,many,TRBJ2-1,CASSSRTLGVDEQFF,TGTGCCAGCAGTTCCCGGACGCTCGGGGTGGATGAGCAGTTCTTC
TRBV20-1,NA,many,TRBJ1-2,CLWAGASLGYGYTF,TGCCTCTGGGCAGGGGCCTCCCTTGGCTATGGCTACACCTTC
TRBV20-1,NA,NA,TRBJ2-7,CSARDSPKGTYEQYF,TGCAGTGCTAGAGATTCCCCCAAGGGAACCTACGAGCAGTACTTC
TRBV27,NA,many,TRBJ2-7,CASSSSRLSYEQYF,TGTGCCAGCAGTTCGTCACGGCTTTCCTATGAGCAGTACTTC
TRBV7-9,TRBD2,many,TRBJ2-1,CASSLPSGRPISSYNEQFF,TGTGCCAGCAGCTTACCCAGCGGGAGACCCATCAGCTCCTACAATGAGCAGTTCTTC
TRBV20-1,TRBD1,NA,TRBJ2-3,CSASEVGRGRADTQYF,TGCAGTGCTAGTGAGGTGGGCAGGGGGCGCGCAGATACGCAGTATTTT
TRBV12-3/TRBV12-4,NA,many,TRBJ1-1,CASSLTGFGEAFF,TGTGCCAGCAGTTTAACAGGGTTCGGTGAAGCTTTCTTT
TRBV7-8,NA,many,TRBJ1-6,CASSSEFGTRNSPLHF,TGTGCCAGCAGCTCCGAGTTTGGGACAAGAAATTCACCCCTCCACTTT
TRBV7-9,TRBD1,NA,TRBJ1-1,CASSFGQGSAEAFF,TGTGCCAGCAGCTTCGGACAGGGGTCGGCTGAAGCTTTCTTT
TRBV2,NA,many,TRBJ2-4,CASTGGTTNIQYF,TGTGCCAGCACTGGAGGGACAACAAACATTCAGTACTTC
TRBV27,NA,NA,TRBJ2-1,CASSLGAESGVQFF,TGTGCCAGCAGTTTAGGTGCGGAGAGTGGTGTGCAGTTCTTC
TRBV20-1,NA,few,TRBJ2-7,CSASDGEQYF,TGCAGTGCTAGTGATGGGGAGCAGTACTTC
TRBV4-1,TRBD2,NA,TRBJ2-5,CASSRGLAGGPGETQYF,TGCGCCAGCAGCAGAGGACTAGCGGGAGGGCCTGGAGAGACCCAGTACTTC
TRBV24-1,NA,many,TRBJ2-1,CATSDSGTKIYNEQFF,TGTGCCACCAGTGATTCCGGGACCAAAATCTACAATGAGCAGTTCTTC
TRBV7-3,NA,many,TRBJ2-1,CASSRETDYNEQFF,TGTGCCAGCAGCAGAGAGACGGACTACAATGAGCAGTTCTTC
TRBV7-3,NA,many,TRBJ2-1,CASSPTVMAYNEQFF,TGTGCCAGCAGCCCGACAGTGATGGCCTACAATGAGCAGTTCTTC